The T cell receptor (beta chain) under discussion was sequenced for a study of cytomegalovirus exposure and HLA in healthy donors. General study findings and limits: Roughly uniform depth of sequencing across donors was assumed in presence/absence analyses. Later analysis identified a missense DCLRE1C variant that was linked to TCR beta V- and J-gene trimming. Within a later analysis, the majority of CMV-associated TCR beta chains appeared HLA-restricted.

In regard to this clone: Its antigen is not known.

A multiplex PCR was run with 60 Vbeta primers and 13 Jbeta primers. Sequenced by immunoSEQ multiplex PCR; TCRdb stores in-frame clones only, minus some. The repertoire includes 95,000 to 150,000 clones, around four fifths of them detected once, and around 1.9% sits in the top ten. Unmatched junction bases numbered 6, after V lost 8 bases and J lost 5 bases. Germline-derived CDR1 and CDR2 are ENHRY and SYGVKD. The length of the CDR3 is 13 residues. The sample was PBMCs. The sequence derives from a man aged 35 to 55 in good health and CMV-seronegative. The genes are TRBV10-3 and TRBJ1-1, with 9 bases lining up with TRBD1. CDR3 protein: CAISGQGRTEAFF. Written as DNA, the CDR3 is TGTGCCATCTCCGGACAGGGGAGAACTGAAGCTTTCTTT.